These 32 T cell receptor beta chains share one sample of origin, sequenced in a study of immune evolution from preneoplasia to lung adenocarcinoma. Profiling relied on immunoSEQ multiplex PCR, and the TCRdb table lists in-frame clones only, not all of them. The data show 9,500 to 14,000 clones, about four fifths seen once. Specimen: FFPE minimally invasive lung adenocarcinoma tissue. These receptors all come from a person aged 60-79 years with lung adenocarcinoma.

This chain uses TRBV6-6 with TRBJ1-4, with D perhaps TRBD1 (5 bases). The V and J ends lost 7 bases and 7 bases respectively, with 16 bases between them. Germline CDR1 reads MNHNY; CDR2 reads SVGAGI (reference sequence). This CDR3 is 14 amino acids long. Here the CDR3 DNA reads TGTGCCAGCATAAGAACGGGGCGGGGTGAAAAACTGTTTTTT. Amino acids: CASIRTGRGEKLFF.

CDR3 amino acids: CASSLFGETQYF. CDR3 nucleotides: TGCGCCAGCAGCTTGTTTGGTGAGACCCAGTACTTC. This rearrangement joins TRBV5-1 to TRBJ2-5, with D unclear. This CDR3 is built from 12 residues. V gave up 1 base and J gave up 5 bases, with 6 bases separating them. Looked up from germline, CDR1 is SGHRS and CDR2 is YFSETQ. The full variable domain, with the rest looked up from reference TRBV5-1 and TRBJ2-5, is KAGVTQTPRYLIKTRGQQVTLSCSPISGHRSVSWYQQTPGQGLQFLFEYFSETQRNKGNFPGRFSGRQFSNSRSEMNVSTLELGDSALYLCASSLFGETQYFGPGTRLLVL.

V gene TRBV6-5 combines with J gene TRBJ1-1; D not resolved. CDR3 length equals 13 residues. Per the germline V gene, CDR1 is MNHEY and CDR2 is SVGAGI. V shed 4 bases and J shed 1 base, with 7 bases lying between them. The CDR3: CASSSPRNTEAFF. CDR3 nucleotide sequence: TGTGCCAGCAGTTCCCCCAGGAACACTGAAGCTTTCTTT.

In nucleotides, the CDR3 is TGTGCCAGCAGAGTCGGGGGCCAGCATGGCTACACCTTC. As protein: CASRVGGQHGYTF. The V call is TRBV5-4, the J call TRBJ1-2; possibly TRBD1 for D (6 bases). This CDR3 has 13 amino acids. Germline V gene lookup returns CDR1 SGHNT and CDR2 YYREEE (reference sequence). V gave up 5 bases and J gave up 6 bases, with 14 bases separating them.

The CDR3 nucleotides read TGCGCCAGCAGTCAAGAGCACTATGGCTACACCTTC. Protein: CASSQEHYGYTF. This chain links TRBV5-1 with TRBJ1-2; no clear D. The length of the CDR3 is 12 residues. Germline V gene data show CDR1 as SGHRS and CDR2 as YFSETQ. Trimming stripped 5 bases from V and 3 bases from J, with 8 bases between.

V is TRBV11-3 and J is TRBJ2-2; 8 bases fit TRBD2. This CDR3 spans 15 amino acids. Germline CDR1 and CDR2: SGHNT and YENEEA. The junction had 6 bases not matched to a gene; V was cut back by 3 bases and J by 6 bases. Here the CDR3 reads CASSLTPGGAGELFF. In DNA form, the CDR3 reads TGTGCCAGCAGCTTGACCCCGGGAGGGGCCGGGGAGCTGTTTTTT.

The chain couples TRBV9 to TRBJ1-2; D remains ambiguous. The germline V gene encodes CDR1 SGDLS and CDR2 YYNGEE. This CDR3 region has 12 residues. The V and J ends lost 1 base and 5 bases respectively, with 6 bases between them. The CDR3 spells CASSVMGYGYTF. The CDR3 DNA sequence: TGTGCCAGCAGCGTAATGGGTTATGGCTACACCTTC.

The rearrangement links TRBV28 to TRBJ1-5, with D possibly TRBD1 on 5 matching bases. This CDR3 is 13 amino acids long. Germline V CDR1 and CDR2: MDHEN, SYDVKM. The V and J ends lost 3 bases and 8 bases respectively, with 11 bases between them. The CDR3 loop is CASSLEGQKPQHF. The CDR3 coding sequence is TGTGCCAGCAGTTTGGAGGGGCAAAAGCCCCAGCATTTT.

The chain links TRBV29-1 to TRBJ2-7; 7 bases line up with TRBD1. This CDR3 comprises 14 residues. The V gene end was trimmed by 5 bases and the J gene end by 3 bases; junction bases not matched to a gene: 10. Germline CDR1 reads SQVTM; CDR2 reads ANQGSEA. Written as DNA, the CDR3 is TGCAGCGTTCAAACTCAGTACAGGGGCTACGAGCAGTACTTC. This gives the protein CSVQTQYRGYEQYF.

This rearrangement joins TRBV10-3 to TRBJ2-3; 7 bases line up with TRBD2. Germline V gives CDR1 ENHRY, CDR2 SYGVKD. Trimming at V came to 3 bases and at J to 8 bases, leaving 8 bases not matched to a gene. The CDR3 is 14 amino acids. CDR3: CAISEVSSGATQYF. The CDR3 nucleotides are TGTGCCATCAGTGAAGTCTCCAGCGGGGCTACGCAGTATTTT.

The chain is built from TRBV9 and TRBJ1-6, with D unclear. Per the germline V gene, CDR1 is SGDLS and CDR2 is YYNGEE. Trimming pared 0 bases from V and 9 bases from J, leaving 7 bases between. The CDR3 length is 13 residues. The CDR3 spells CASSVAMGSPLHF. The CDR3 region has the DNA TGTGCCAGCAGCGTAGCGATGGGTTCACCCCTCCACTTT.

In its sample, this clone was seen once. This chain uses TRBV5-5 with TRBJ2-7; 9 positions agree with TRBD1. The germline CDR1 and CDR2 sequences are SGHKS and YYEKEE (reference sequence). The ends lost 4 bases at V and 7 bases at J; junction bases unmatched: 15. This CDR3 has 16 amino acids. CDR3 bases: TGTGCCAGCAGCCCTCCCTCAGGACAGGGGTTTTGGGAGCAGTACTTC. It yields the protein CASSPPSGQGFWEQYF. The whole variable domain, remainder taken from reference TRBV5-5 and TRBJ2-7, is DAGVTQSPTHLIKTRGQQVTLRCSPISGHKSVSWYQQVLGQGPQFIFQYYEKEERGRGNFPDRFSARQFPNYSSELNVNALLLGDSALYLCASSPPSGQGFWEQYFGPGTRLTVT.

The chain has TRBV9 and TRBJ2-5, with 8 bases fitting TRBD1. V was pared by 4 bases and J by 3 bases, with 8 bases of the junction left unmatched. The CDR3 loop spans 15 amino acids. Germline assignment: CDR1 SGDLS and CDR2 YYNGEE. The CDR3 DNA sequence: TGTGCCAGCAGCCTCAGGGGGCGCGAGAAAGAGACCCAGTACTTC. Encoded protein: CASSLRGREKETQYF.

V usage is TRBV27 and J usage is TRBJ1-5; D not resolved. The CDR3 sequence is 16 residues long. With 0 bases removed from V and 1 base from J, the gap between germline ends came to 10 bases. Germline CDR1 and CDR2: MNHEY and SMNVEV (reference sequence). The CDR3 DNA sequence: TGTGCCAGCAGTTTATCTCGGGGTGTAAGCAATCAGCCCCAGCATTTT. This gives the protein CASSLSRGVSNQPQHF.

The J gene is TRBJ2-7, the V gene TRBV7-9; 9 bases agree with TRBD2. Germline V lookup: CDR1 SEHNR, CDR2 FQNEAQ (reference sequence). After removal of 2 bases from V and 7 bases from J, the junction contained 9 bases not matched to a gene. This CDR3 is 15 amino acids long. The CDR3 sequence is CASSLLREGPTEQYF. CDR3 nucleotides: TGTGCCAGCAGCTTACTGCGGGAGGGCCCTACGGAGCAGTACTTC. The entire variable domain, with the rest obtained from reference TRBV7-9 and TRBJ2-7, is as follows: DTGVSQNPRHKITKRGQNVTFRCDPISEHNRLYWYRQTLGQGPEFLTYFQNEAQLEKSRLLSDRFSAERPKGSFSTLEIQRTEQGDSAMYLCASSLLREGPTEQYFGPGTRLTVT.

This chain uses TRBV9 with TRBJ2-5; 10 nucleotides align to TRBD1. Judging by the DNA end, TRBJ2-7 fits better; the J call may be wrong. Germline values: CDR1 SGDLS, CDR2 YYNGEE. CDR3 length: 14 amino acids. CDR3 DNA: TGTGCCAGCAGCGTATGGGACAGGGGTGGCGAGCAGTACTTC. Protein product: CASSVWDRGGEQYF.

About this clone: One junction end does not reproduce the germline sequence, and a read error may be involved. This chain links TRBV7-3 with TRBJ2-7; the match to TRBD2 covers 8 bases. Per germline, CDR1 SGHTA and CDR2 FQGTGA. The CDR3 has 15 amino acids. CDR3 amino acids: CASSLSGGSSYEQYF. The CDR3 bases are TGTGCCAGCAGTTTAAGCGGGGGCAGCTCCTACGAGCAGTACTTC.

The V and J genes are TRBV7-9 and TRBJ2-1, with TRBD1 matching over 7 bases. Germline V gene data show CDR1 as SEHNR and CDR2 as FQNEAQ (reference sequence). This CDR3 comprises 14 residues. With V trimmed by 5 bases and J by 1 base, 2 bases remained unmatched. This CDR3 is CASSPGQSYNEQFF. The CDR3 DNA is TGTGCCAGCAGCCCGGGACAGTCCTACAATGAGCAGTTCTTC.

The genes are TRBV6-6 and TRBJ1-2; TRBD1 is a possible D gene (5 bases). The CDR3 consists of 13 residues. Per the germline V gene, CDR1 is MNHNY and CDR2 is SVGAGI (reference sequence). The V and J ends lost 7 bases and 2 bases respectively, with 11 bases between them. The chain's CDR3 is CASTGNRNYGYTF. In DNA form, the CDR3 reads TGTGCCAGCACCGGCAACAGGAACTATGGCTACACCTTC.

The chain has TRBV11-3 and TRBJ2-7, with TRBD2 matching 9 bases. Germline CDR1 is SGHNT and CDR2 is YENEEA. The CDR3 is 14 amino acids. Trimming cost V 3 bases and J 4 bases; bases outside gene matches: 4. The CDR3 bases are TGTGCCAGCAGCTTGAGCGGGAGGAGGTACGAGCAGTACTTC. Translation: CASSLSGRRYEQYF.

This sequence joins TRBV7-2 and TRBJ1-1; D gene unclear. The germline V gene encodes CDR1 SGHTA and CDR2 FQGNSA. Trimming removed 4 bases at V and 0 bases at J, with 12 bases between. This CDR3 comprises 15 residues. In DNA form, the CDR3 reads TGTGCCAGCAGCTACCCAGGAATATTGAACACTGAAGCTTTCTTT. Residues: CASSYPGILNTEAFF.

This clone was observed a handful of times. The CDR3 bases are TGTGCCAGTAGTATGAGGGGGAACACTGAAGCTTTCTTT. Its protein is CASSMRGNTEAFF. The chain couples TRBV19 to TRBJ1-1; D possibly corresponds to TRBD1 (5 bases). Trimming cost V 3 bases and J 1 base, with 6 bases left between them. The CDR3 has 13 amino acids. Germline CDR1 LNHDA, CDR2 SQIVND (reference sequence).

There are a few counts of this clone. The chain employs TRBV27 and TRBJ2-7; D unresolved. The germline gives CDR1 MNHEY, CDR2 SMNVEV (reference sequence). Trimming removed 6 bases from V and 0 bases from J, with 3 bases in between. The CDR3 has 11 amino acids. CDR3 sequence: CASRSSYEQYF. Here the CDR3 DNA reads TGTGCCAGCAGGAGCTCCTACGAGCAGTACTTC.

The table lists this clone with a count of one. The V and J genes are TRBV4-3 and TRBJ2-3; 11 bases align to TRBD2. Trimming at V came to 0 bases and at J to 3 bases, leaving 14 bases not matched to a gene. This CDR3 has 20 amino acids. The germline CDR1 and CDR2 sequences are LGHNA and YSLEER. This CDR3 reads CASSQDKGSGGARKTDTQYF. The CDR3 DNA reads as TGCGCCAGCAGCCAAGATAAAGGTAGCGGGGGGGCGAGGAAAACAGATACGCAGTATTTT.

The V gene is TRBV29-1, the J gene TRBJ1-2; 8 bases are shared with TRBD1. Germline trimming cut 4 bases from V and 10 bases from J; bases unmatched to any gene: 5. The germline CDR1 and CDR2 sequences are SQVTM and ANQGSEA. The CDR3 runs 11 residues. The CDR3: CSVAQGADYTF. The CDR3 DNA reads TGCAGCGTTGCCCAGGGGGCGGACTACACCTTC.

The CDR3: CASSLAAGTPNSPLHF. Here the CDR3 DNA reads TGTGCCAGCAGTTTGGCGGCAGGGACCCCCAATTCACCCCTCCACTTT. This chain links TRBV27 with TRBJ1-6, with D tentatively TRBD1 (5 bases). The CDR3 covers 16 residues. CDR1 and CDR2 from the germline V gene are MNHEY and SMNVEV (reference sequence). Trimming removed 3 bases from V and 7 bases from J, with 16 bases in between.

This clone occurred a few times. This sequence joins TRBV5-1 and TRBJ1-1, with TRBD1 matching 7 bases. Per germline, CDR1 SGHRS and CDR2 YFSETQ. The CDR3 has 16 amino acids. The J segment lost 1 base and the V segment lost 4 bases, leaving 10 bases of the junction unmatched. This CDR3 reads CASSLFQGGRNTEAFF. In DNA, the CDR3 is TGCGCCAGCAGCCTGTTCCAGGGGGGGAGGAACACTGAAGCTTTCTTT.

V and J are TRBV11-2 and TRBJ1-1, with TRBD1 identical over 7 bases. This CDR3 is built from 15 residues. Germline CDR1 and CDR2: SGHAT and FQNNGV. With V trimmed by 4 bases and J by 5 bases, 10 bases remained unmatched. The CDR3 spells CASSSSPGGSTEAFF. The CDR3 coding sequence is TGTGCCAGCAGCTCATCCCCAGGGGGAAGTACTGAAGCTTTCTTT.

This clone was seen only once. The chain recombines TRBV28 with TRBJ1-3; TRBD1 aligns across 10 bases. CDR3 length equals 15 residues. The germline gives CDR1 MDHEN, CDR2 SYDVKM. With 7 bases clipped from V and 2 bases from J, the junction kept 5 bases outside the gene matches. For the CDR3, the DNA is TGTGCCAGCACCTCAGGGACAGGGGCTGGAAACACCATATATTTT. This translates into CASTSGTGAGNTIYF.

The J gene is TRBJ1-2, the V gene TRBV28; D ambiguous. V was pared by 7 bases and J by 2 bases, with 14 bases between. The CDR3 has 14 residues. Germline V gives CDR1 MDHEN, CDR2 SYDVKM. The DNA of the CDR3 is TGTGCCAGCACCCCCACCTTGGGAAACTATGGCTACACCTTC. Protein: CASTPTLGNYGYTF.

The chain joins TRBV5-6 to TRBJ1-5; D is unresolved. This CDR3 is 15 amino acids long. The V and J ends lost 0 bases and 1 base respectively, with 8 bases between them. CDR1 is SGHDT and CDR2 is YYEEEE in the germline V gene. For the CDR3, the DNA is TGTGCCAGCAGCTTGGCAAGAGGGAGCAATCAGCCCCAGCATTTT. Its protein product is CASSLARGSNQPQHF.

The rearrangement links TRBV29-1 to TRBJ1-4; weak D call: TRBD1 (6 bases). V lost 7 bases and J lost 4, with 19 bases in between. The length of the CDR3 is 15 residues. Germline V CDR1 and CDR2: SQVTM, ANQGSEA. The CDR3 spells CSASRSGAFNEKLFF. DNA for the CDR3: TGCAGCGCTTCTCGCTCAGGGGCTTTTAATGAAAAACTGTTTTTT.